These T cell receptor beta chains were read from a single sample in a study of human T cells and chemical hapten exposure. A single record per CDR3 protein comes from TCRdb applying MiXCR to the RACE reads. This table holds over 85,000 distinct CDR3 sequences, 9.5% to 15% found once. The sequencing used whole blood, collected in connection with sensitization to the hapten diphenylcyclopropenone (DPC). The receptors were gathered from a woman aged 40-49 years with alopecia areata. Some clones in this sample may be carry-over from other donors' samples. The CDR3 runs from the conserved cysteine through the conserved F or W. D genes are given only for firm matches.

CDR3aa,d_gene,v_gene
CASSPRDFESYEQYF,NA,TRBV13
CSVESRGSYYEQYF,TRBD1,TRBV29-1
CASSPRPAGAEKLFF,NA,TRBV5-1
CASSPPQGKNTEAFF,NA,TRBV18
CASRGTSGRTGELFF,TRBD2,TRBV7-2
CASSWAASGNTIYF,NA,TRBV6-2/TRBV6-3
CASSSWTGRSYEQYF,TRBD1,TRBV11-2
CASSPEGVTQYF,NA,TRBV28
CASSWTPADTQYF,NA,TRBV11-2
CAIRGGSAPRGYEQYF,NA,TRBV10-3
CASSFWLRTGNEKLFF,TRBD1,TRBV28
CASSLGNGEKLFF,NA,TRBV28
CASSLGDRGNEQYF,TRBD1,TRBV5-1
CASRQWESHEQYF,NA,TRBV6-6
CSAISAKNIQYF,NA,TRBV20-1
CASSSQGWEYF,TRBD1,TRBV7-9
CASSRIERRGDYGYTF,TRBD1,TRBV5-5
CASSQFLWESRETQYF,NA,TRBV2
CASSLLGPGELFF,NA,TRBV7-2
CASSPSSLYEQYF,NA,TRBV7-2
CASSPRGSGRIFGGELFF,TRBD2,TRBV11-2
CASSLSITTIKEAQYF,NA,TRBV27
CASSEVTGNAFF,TRBD1,TRBV6-1
CASIQSGQFNQPQHF,TRBD1,TRBV28
CASSPGDGAYEQYF,NA,TRBV9
CSVITGYEQYF,NA,TRBV29-1
CASSPPGTRPGEQYF,TRBD2,TRBV28
CSAQDREGKPQHF,TRBD1,TRBV20-1
CASSPGQVSSYEQYF,TRBD1,TRBV5-4
CASSYQIKNEQFF,NA,TRBV6-2/TRBV6-3
CASSLVHQGNSGNTIYF,NA,TRBV7-2
CASREQGPLNTEAFF,TRBD1,TRBV6-2/TRBV6-3